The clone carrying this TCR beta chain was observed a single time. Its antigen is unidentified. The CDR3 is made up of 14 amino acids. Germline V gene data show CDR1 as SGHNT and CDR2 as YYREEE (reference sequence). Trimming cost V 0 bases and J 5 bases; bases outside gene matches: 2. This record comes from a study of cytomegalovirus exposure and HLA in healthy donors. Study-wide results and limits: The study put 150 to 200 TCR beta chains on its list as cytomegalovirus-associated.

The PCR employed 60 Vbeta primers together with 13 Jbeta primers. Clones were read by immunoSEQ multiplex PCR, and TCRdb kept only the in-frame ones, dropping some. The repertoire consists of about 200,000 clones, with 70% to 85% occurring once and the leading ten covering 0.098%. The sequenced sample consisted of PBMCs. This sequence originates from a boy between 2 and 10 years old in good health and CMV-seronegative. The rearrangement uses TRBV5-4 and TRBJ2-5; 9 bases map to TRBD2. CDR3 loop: CASSLGGGAETQYF. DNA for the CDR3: TGTGCCAGCAGCTTGGGCGGGGGGGCGGAGACCCAGTACTTC.